These 27 T cell receptor beta chains were sequenced from one sample in a study of Graves' ophthalmopathy and Graves' hyperthyroidism. RNA transcripts yielded amplified TCR beta CDR3 regions. The first round was an RT-PCR with HTBI primers, and the second round was a multiplex PCR. TCRdb analysed the multiplex PCR reads with MiXCR anew, one entry per CDR3 protein. Seen here are 360,000 or so distinct CDR3 sequences, 15% to 20% observed once, and the top ten hold 1.5% to 2%. The sequenced sample was peripheral blood. The receptor set was obtained from a woman under 30 with Graves' ophthalmopathy.

The chain combines TRBV6-5 with TRBJ2-7, with D perhaps matching TRBD2 (5 bases). This CDR3 has 13 residues. Trimming took off 2 bases at V and 4 bases at J, with 9 bases between the two ends. CDR1 and CDR2 (germline): MNHEY, SVGAGI. CDR3 in amino acids: CASSYDSGYEQYF. The CDR3 DNA is TGTGCCAGCAGTTACGATTCGGGGTACGAGCAGTACTTC.

This clonotype came up many times. V gene TRBV14 combines with J gene TRBJ2-7; D might be TRBD2 (6 bases). This CDR3 is 13 amino acids long. Trimming took off 4 bases at V and 6 bases at J, with 13 bases between the two ends. In germline, CDR1 is SGHDN, CDR2 FVKESK. The CDR3 sequence is CASSPRGGLEQYF. The CDR3 DNA reads TGTGCCAGCAGCCCGCGGGGCGGGCTCGAGCAGTACTTC.

The chain is built from TRBV2 and TRBJ1-1, with D tentatively TRBD1 (6 bases). V lost 10 bases and J 3 bases, leaving 24 bases between the germline ends. CDR3 length equals 16 residues. CDR1 is SNHLY and CDR2 is FYNNEI in the germline V gene. DNA for the CDR3: TGTGCCACCCTCTCAGGGGAGGGGGGGTGGGACACTGAAGCTTTCTTT. Protein sequence: CATLSGEGGWDTEAFF.

Only a few counts were recorded for this clonotype. The chain uses TRBV6-1 and TRBJ2-5, with TRBD2 identical over 8 bases. V was pared by 6 bases and J by 6 bases, with 15 bases of the junction left unmatched. This CDR3 is 16 amino acids long. Germline assignment: CDR1 MNHNS and CDR2 SASEGT. The CDR3: CASRMGLEDPRQTQYF. Here the CDR3 DNA reads TGTGCCAGCAGGATGGGACTAGAGGACCCCCGCCAGACCCAGTACTTC.

This clonotype was seen ten or more times. The chain combines TRBV28 with TRBJ1-6; D gene unclear. This CDR3 contains 15 residues. Germline V CDR1 and CDR2: MDHEN, SYDVKM. V lost 7 bases to trimming and J lost 7 bases, with 17 bases between them. The DNA of the CDR3 is TGTGCCAGCATCCTGTCGGGTGGAGAGAATTCACCCCTCCACTTT. Translating it yields CASILSGGENSPLHF.

The J gene is TRBJ2-5, the V gene TRBV12-3 or TRBV12-4, with 16 bases lining up with TRBD2. This CDR3 is 15 amino acids long. Trimming cost V 8 bases and J 5 bases; bases outside gene matches: 5. CDR3: CASGTSGRGSETQYF. The CDR3, as DNA: TGTGCCAGCGGGACTAGCGGGAGGGGCAGTGAGACCCAGTACTTC.

This clonotype was counted many times. The rearrangement links TRBV6-5 to TRBJ1-2, with a possible D match to TRBD1 (5 bases). CDR3 length: 12 residues. V lost 4 bases, J lost 8 bases, and 11 bases lay in between. CDR1 is MNHEY, CDR2 SVGAGI, per germline. This CDR3 is CASSSPGGGYTF. The CDR3 region has the DNA TGTGCCAGCAGTTCCCCGGGGGGAGGCTACACCTTC.

The sample holds many counts of this clonotype. The chain has TRBV15 and TRBJ1-1, with a possible D match to TRBD1 (5 bases). The germline V gene has CDR1 LNHNV and CDR2 YYDKDF (reference sequence). The V end lost 1 base, the J end lost 1 base, and 7 bases lay between the germline ends. CDR3 length equals 14 residues. DNA for the CDR3: TGTGCCACCAGCAGAGGGGGGGAGAACACTGAAGCTTTCTTT. As protein: CATSRGGENTEAFF. Together with reference TRBV15 and TRBJ1-1, the CDR3 gives the full variable domain: DAMVIQNPRYQVTQFGKPVTLSCSQTLNHNVMYWYQQKSSQAPKLLFHYYDKDFNNEADTPDNFQSRRPNTSFCFLDIRSPGLGDTAMYLCATSRGGENTEAFFGQGTRLTVV.

Many counts were recorded for this clonotype. The rearrangement joins TRBV6-5 to TRBJ1-1; D call uncertain. Trimming left V 6 bases short and J 1 base short, with 15 bases between. Looked up from germline, CDR1 is MNHEY and CDR2 is SVGAGI. CDR3 length equals 15 residues. CDR3: CASSRTVTGNTEAFF. CDR3 nucleotides: TGTGCCAGCAGCCGGACGGTGACGGGGAACACTGAAGCTTTCTTT.

The table lists this clonotype with many counts. The chain couples TRBV27 to TRBJ2-7; D perhaps matches TRBD1 (5 bases). This CDR3 is 17 amino acids long. The germline V gene has CDR1 MNHEY and CDR2 SMNVEV (reference sequence). V was pared by 6 bases and J by 4 bases, with 25 bases between. As DNA, the CDR3 is TGTGCCAGCAGCTCAAATCCAAGGGGCAACCACCGGTACGAGCAGTACTTC. Its protein product is CASSSNPRGNHRYEQYF.

The table lists this clonotype with many counts. The J gene is TRBJ1-6, the V gene TRBV12-3 or TRBV12-4; TRBD1 might be the D (5 bases). The CDR3 is 12 residues long. Trimming pared 8 bases from V and 10 bases from J, leaving 12 bases between. The CDR3 DNA reads TGTGCCAGCCCCCAGGGAGGGTCACCCCTCCACTTT. Translating it yields CASPQGGSPLHF.

This chain joins TRBV28 and TRBJ2-7; D is unclear. Germline CDR1 reads MDHEN; CDR2 reads SYDVKM. Deletions cut 4 bases from V and 9 bases from J, with 19 bases between. CDR3 length: 14 residues. In DNA, the CDR3 is TGTGCCAGCAGTTCCCTTGGACCGAAATCCCGGCAGTACTTC. Translated, it gives CASSSLGPKSRQYF.

This clonotype was counted many times. The chain uses TRBV6-5 and TRBJ2-5, with TRBD2 matching 9 bases. CDR3 size: 13 residues. Unmatched junction bases numbered 3, after V lost 8 bases and J lost 2 bases. CDR1 and CDR2 (germline): MNHEY, SVGAGI. In DNA, the CDR3 is TGTGCCAGCTCTGCGGGGGGGCAAGAGACCCAGTACTTC. This sequence encodes CASSAGGQETQYF.

This clonotype was seen at least ten times. The rearrangement links TRBV20-1 to TRBJ2-5; D may be TRBD2 (6 bases). CDR1 is DFQATT, CDR2 SNEGSKA, per germline (reference sequence). V gave up 7 bases and J gave up 5 bases, with 11 bases separating them. CDR3 length: 11 amino acids. CDR3 bases: TGCAGTGTAGGAGGGTTCGAGACCCAGTACTTC. Encoded protein: CSVGGFETQYF.

This clonotype showed up many times. A much larger clone lies a single base off, so this may be a read error. This chain connects TRBV28 to TRBJ1-5, with 9 bases aligning to TRBD1. Germline V gives CDR1 MDHEN, CDR2 SYDVKM. Trimming cost V 8 bases and J 2 bases; bases outside gene matches: 10. CDR3 size: 16 residues. The CDR3 nucleotides are TGTGCCAGCGGTAGGGGACAGGGCGGTGGCAATCAGCCCCAGCATTTT. Its translation is CASGRGQGGGNQPQHF.

The V call is TRBV12-3 or TRBV12-4, the J call TRBJ2-7; either TRBD1 or TRBD2 may fit D (5 bases each). Between the trimmed V and J ends, which lost 6 bases and 3 bases, there was a span of 18 bases. The CDR3 has 15 residues. This chain's CDR3 is CASSVGAGGGYEQYF. The CDR3 region has the DNA TGTGCCAGCAGCGTAGGGGCAGGTGGGGGCTACGAGCAGTACTTC.

This chain connects TRBV27 to TRBJ2-2; D gene uncertain. CDR1 is MNHEY and CDR2 is SMNVEV in the germline V gene (reference sequence). V was trimmed by 0 bases and J by 7 bases, leaving 6 bases between them. The CDR3 covers 13 residues. This CDR3 is CASSLSPIGELFF. In DNA form, the CDR3 reads TGTGCCAGCAGTTTATCCCCCATCGGGGAGCTGTTTTTT.

There are many counts of this clonotype. The rearrangement links TRBV20-1 to TRBJ2-6, with TRBD2 identical over 7 bases. This CDR3 contains 18 residues. The trim removed 3 bases at V and 0 bases at J, leaving 11 bases unmatched. Germline CDR1 and CDR2: DFQATT and SNEGSKA (reference sequence). The CDR3 DNA sequence: TGCAGTGCTAGCGTGGGCGGGGGTAGGCTCTCTGGGGCCAACGTCCTGACTTTC. Its protein is CSASVGGGRLSGANVLTF.

This clonotype was detected many times. This chain uses TRBV24-1 with TRBJ1-5; 8 positions agree with TRBD1. V lost 4 bases to trimming and J lost 6 bases; unmatched junction nucleotides: 4. The CDR3 has 14 residues. CDR1 is KGHDR, CDR2 SFDVKD, per germline. DNA for the CDR3: TGTGCCACCAGTGAGACAGGGGTCAGTCAGCCCCAGCATTTT. Its translation is CATSETGVSQPQHF.

This clonotype was seen ten or more times. This chain connects TRBV2 to TRBJ1-5; TRBD1 might be the D (6 bases). Trimming took off 6 bases at V and 4 bases at J, with 13 bases between the two ends. CDR1 SNHLY and CDR2 FYNNEI come from the germline V gene. The CDR3 loop spans 14 amino acids. The CDR3 nucleotides read TGTGCCAGCAGCCTTCATACAGGGAATCAGCCCCAGCATTTT. Residues: CASSLHTGNQPQHF. The entire variable domain, with the rest obtained from reference TRBV2 and TRBJ1-5, is as follows: EPEVTQTPSHQVTQMGQEVILRCVPISNHLYFYWYRQILGQKVEFLVSFYNNEISEKSEIFDDQFSVERPDGSNFTLKIRSTKLEDSAMYFCASSLHTGNQPQHFGDGTRLSIL.

This clonotype has only a few counts. This rearrangement joins TRBV6-2 or TRBV6-3 to TRBJ1-5; the D is unclear. The CDR3 is 16 residues long. Germline CDR1 is MNHEY and CDR2 is SVGEGT. Trimming pared 4 bases from V and 0 bases from J, leaving 13 bases between. The CDR3 DNA reads TGTGCCAGCAGTTTTAGCTACGGCAATAGCAATCAGCCCCAGCATTTT. Encoded protein: CASSFSYGNSNQPQHF.

The rearrangement joins TRBV12-3 or TRBV12-4 to TRBJ1-1; no clear D gene. The V gene lost 7 bases and the J gene lost 2 bases, with 11 bases spanning the gap. CDR3 length equals 13 residues. The CDR3 DNA is TGTGCCAGCATCCTGGACGGAAACACTGAAGCTTTCTTT. Translated, it gives CASILDGNTEAFF.

This clonotype appeared many times. The rearrangement uses TRBV19 and TRBJ2-7; TRBD2 is a possible D gene (5 bases). Trimming took 5 bases from V and 3 from J, leaving 11 bases between them. CDR1 is LNHDA, CDR2 SQIVND, per germline (reference sequence). This CDR3 comprises 13 residues. The CDR3: CASSLAPIYEQYF. DNA of the CDR3: TGTGCCAGTAGTCTAGCCCCGATCTACGAGCAGTACTTC.

V and J are TRBV28 and TRBJ2-5; TRBD2 matches 14 bases. The CDR3 length is 17 residues. Germline V gene sequence: CDR1 MDHEN, CDR2 SYDVKM. Germline trimming cut 5 bases from V and 5 bases from J; bases unmatched to any gene: 10. The CDR3 nucleotides read TGTGCCAGCAGTCGTCGACTAGCGGGGGGGCTCCGGGAGACCCAGTACTTC. This translates into CASSRRLAGGLRETQYF.

This clonotype has a count of ten or more. The V call is TRBV28, the J call TRBJ1-6; D might be TRBD1 (6 bases). The germline V gene has CDR1 MDHEN and CDR2 SYDVKM. The CDR3 is 16 amino acids. V lost 5 bases to trimming and J lost 2 bases, with 13 bases between them. The CDR3 region is CASSLTGLAYNSPLHF. CDR3 coding DNA: TGTGCCAGCAGTCTTACAGGGTTAGCCTATAATTCACCCCTCCACTTT.

This clonotype was counted at least ten times. V gene TRBV12-3 or TRBV12-4 combines with J gene TRBJ1-5, with D perhaps TRBD1 (6 bases). The CDR3 has 14 amino acids. Trimming took 4 bases from V and 6 from J, leaving 13 bases between them. The CDR3 sequence: CASSSLVGAQPQHF. The DNA for the CDR3 is TGTGCCAGCAGTTCTCTGGTGGGGGCTCAGCCCCAGCATTTT.

Many counts were recorded for this clonotype. The chain uses TRBV30 and TRBJ2-2; 7 nucleotides align to TRBD2. CDR1 is GTSNPN, CDR2 SVGIG, per germline (reference sequence). CDR3 length: 15 amino acids. J lost 2 bases, V lost 5 bases, and 8 bases had no gene match. The DNA for the CDR3 is TGTGCCTGGGGGGGGGTAGCGGATAACACCGGGGAGCTGTTTTTT. Protein: CAWGGVADNTGELFF.